Listed here are 3 T cell receptor beta chains from one sample, sequenced in a study of blood T cell repertoires in COVID-19. The protocol was immunoSEQ multiplex PCR, while the TCRdb copy is restricted to in-frame clones and leaves out a portion. The profile shows some 340,000 clones, around four fifths of them singletons. The sequenced sample consisted of peripheral blood. Receptors originate from a man aged 30 to 45 with active or convalescent COVID-19.

The chain links TRBV28 to TRBJ2-7; possibly TRBD1 for D (6 bases). Trimming shortened V by 4 bases and J by 7 bases, and 17 bases separated the two germline ends. This CDR3 spans 14 amino acids. The V gene's germline CDR1 is MDHEN and CDR2 SYDVKM. The CDR3 reads CASSSLDSFSEQYF. CDR3 coding DNA: TGTGCCAGCAGTTCCTTGGACAGCTTCTCGGAGCAGTACTTC.

J is TRBJ2-1 and V is TRBV10-3; 16 bases fit TRBD2. This CDR3 is built from 16 residues. Trimming at V came to 11 bases and at J to 8 bases, leaving 12 bases not matched to a gene. Germline lookup yields CDR1 ENHRY and CDR2 SYGVKD. The CDR3, as DNA: TGTGCCGTCGCATCAGGGACTAGCGGGAGGGTCTATGAGCAGTTCTTC. Its translation is CAVASGTSGRVYEQFF.

The chain carries TRBV3-1 (or the pseudogene TRBV3-2) and TRBJ2-5; TRBD2 matches 9 bases. The CDR3 contains 18 residues. Looked up from germline, CDR1 is LGHDT and CDR2 is YNNKEL (reference sequence). Unmatched junction bases numbered 10, after V lost 1 base and J lost 1 base. This CDR3 reads CASSQVRGAGGLQETQYF. The DNA of the CDR3 is TGTGCCAGCAGCCAAGTAAGAGGAGCGGGAGGCCTCCAAGAGACCCAGTACTTC.